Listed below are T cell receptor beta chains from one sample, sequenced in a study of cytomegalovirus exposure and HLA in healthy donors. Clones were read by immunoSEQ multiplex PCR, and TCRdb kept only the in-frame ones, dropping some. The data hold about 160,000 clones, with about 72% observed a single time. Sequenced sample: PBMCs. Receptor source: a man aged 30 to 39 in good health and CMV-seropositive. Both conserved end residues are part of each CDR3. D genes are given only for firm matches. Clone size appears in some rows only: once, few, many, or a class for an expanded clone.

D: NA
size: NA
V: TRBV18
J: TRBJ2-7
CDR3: CASSQPRTGGYEQYF
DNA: TGTGCCAGCTCACAGCCGCGTACAGGAGGGTACGAGCAGTACTTC

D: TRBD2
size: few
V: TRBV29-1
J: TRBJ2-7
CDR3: CSIKRGALEEQYF
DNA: TGCAGCATCAAGCGGGGGGCCTTAGAAGAGCAGTACTTC

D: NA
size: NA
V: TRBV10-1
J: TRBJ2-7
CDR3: CASSESQGQQYF
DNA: TGCGCCAGCAGTGAGTCTCAGGGTCAGCAGTACTTC

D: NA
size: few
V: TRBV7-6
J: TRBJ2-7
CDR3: CASSFDGQRYEQYF
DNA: TGTGCCAGCAGCTTTGACGGACAGCGGTACGAGCAGTACTTC

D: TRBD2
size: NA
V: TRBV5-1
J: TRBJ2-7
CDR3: CASSLGLAGVNEQYF
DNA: TGCGCCAGCAGCTTGGGTCTAGCGGGGGTCAACGAGCAGTACTTC

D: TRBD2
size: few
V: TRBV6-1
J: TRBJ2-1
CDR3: CASSDSGTSGGWNEQFF
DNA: TGTGCCAGCAGTGATTCCGGGACTAGCGGGGGGTGGAATGAGCAGTTCTTC

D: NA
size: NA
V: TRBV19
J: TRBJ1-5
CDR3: CASSIDGQRPQHF
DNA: TGTGCCAGTAGTATAGACGGACAGCGGCCCCAGCATTTT

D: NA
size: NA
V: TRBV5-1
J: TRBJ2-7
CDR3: CASSLAPRLVGIYEQYF
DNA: TGCGCCAGCAGCTTGGCCCCGCGACTAGTTGGCATCTACGAGCAGTACTTC

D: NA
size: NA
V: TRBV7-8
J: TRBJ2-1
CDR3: CASSLSGLNEQFF
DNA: TGTGCCAGCAGCTTATCAGGGCTGAATGAGCAGTTCTTC

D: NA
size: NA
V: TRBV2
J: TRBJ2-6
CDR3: CASSPGGPGANVLTF
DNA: TGTGCCAGCAGTCCAGGGGGGCCTGGGGCCAACGTCCTGACTTTC

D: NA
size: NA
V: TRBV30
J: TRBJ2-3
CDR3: CAWSVVGTSTDTQYF
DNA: TGTGCCTGGAGTGTGGTGGGGACTAGCACAGATACGCAGTATTTT

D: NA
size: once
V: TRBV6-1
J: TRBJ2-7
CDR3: CASLIGQFYEQYF
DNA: TGTGCCAGCTTAATAGGACAGTTCTACGAGCAGTACTTC

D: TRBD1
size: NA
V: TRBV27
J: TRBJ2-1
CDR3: CASSIQTGNDEQFF
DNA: TGTGCCAGCAGTATCCAGACAGGGAATGACGAGCAGTTCTTC

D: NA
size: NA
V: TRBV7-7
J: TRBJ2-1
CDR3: CASSLGQNNEQFF
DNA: TGTGCCAGCAGCTTAGGACAGAACAATGAGCAGTTCTTC

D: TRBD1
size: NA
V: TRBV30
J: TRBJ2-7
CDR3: CAWSVGQGPYEQYF
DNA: TGTGCCTGGAGTGTAGGACAGGGGCCCTACGAGCAGTACTTC

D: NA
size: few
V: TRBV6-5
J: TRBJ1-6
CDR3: CASSYSGQTPLHF
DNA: TGTGCCAGCAGTTACTCAGGACAGACACCCCTCCACTTT

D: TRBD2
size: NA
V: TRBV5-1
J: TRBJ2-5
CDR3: CASSSRGGVEETQYF
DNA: TGCGCCAGCAGCTCCCGGGGGGGTGTCGAAGAGACCCAGTACTTC

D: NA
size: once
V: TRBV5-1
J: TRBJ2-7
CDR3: CASSHLQGYEQYF
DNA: TGCGCCAGCAGCCATCTACAGGGATACGAGCAGTACTTC

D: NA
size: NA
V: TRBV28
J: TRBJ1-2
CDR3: CASEREEGNYGYTF
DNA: TGTGCCAGCGAGAGGGAGGAGGGTAACTATGGCTACACCTTC

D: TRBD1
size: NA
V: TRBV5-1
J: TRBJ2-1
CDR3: CASGPGQGTPVNEQFF
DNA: TGCGCCAGCGGACCGGGACAGGGGACACCGGTAAATGAGCAGTTCTTC

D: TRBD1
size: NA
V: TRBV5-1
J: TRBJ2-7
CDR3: CASSLQGAYEQYF
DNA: TGCGCCAGCAGCTTGCAGGGGGCCTACGAGCAGTACTTC

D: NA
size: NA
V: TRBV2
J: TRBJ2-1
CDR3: CASSEPGAYNEQFF
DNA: TGTGCCAGCAGTGAGCCGGGGGCCTACAATGAGCAGTTCTTC

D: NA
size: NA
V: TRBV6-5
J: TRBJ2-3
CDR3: CASSGQGTDTQYF
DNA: TGTGCCAGCAGTGGGCAGGGGACAGATACGCAGTATTTT

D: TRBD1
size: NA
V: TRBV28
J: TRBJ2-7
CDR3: CASSASLPGQGAYEQYF
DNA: TGTGCCAGCAGTGCCTCTCTCCCGGGACAGGGGGCTTACGAGCAGTACTTC

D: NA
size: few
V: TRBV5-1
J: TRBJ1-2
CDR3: CASSLSGGIKNNYGYTF
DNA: TGCGCCAGCAGCTTGTCGGGGGGGATAAAAAATAACTATGGCTACACCTTC

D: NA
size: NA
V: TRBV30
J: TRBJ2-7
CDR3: CAWSVFRISYEQYF
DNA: TGTGCCTGGAGTGTATTTCGTATATCCTACGAGCAGTACTTC

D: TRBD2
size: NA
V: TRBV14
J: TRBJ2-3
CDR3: CASSPAGGPGDTQYF
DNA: TGTGCCAGCAGCCCAGCGGGGGGGCCCGGAGATACGCAGTATTTT

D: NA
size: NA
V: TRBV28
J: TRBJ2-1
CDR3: CASSLVGNNEQFF
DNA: TGTGCCAGCAGTTTAGTCGGGAACAATGAGCAGTTCTTC

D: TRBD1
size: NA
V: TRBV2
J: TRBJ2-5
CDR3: CASRGDRGTETQYF
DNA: TGTGCCAGCAGGGGGGACAGGGGGACAGAGACCCAGTACTTC

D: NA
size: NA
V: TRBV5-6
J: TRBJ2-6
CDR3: CASSPSGANVLTF
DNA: TGTGCCAGCAGCCCTTCTGGGGCCAACGTCCTGACTTTC

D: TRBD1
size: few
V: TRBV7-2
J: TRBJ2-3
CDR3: CASSLAGTGITDTQYF
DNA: TGTGCCAGCAGCTTAGCGGGGACAGGGATAACAGATACGCAGTATTTT

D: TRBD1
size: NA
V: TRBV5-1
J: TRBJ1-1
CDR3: CASSETGMNTEAFF
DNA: TGCGCCAGCAGCGAGACAGGGATGAACACTGAAGCTTTCTTT

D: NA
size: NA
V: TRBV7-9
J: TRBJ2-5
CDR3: CASSYRVRETQYF
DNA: TGTGCCAGCAGTTACAGGGTGAGAGAGACCCAGTACTTC

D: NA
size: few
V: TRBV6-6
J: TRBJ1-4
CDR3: CASGHQGYTNEKLFF
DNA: TGTGCCAGCGGCCATCAGGGTTATACTAATGAAAAACTGTTTTTT

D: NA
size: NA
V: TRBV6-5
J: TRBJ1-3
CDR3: CASSQAYIGNTIYF
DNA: TGTGCCAGCAGCCAGGCGTATATTGGAAACACCATATATTTT

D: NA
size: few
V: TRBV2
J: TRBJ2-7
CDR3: CASSVVARSYEQYF
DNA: TGTGCCAGCAGTGTGGTTGCGCGCTCCTACGAGCAGTACTTC

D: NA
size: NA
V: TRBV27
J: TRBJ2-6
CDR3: CASTPAFVAGANVLTF
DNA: TGTGCCAGCACGCCCGCGTTCGTAGCCGGGGCCAACGTCCTGACTTTC

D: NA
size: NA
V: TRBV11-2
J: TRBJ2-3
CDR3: CASSRRTRGSPTDTQYF
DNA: TGTGCCAGCAGCCGTAGGACCCGGGGGTCCCCCACAGATACGCAGTATTTT